These 10 T cell receptor beta chains were all obtained from the same sample, sequenced in a study of T cell changes during pregnancy in multiple sclerosis. Clones were sequenced by immunoSEQ multiplex PCR, and TCRdb holds only the in-frame ones, with some missing. Of under 80,000 clones listed, roughly 92% are singletons. This material consisted of peripheral blood, taken after pregnancy. The receptors shown here come from a female donor in good health, enrolled as a control in a pregnancy study.

V is TRBV7-2 and J is TRBJ2-3; a weak D match, TRBD1 (6 bases). The CDR3 spans 15 residues. Trimming pared 5 bases from V and 4 bases from J, leaving 16 bases between. Germline lookup yields CDR1 SGHTA and CDR2 FQGNSA. This chain's CDR3 is CASSPEGGWADTQYF. In DNA form, the CDR3 reads TGTGCCAGCAGCCCTGAAGGGGGATGGGCAGATACGCAGTATTTT.

The gene calls are TRBV7-6 and TRBJ2-1, with 8 bases fitting TRBD2. The germline CDR1 and CDR2 sequences are SGHVS and FNYEAQ. V lost 7 bases, J lost 6 bases, and 8 bases stayed unmatched. The CDR3 runs to 14 residues. The CDR3 nucleotides read TGTGCCAGCACAAGCGGGGGCTACTCCAATGAGCAGTTCTTC. Amino acid sequence: CASTSGGYSNEQFF.

The genes are TRBV30 and TRBJ2-7, with D hard to call. V gave up 0 bases and J gave up 0 bases, with 12 bases separating them. Germline V gene data show CDR1 as GTSNPN and CDR2 as SVGIG (reference sequence). There are 15 residues in the CDR3. The DNA of the CDR3 is TGTGCCTGGAGTGTAACAGCTAAACTCTCCTACGAGCAGTACTTC. Translating it yields CAWSVTAKLSYEQYF.

This chain uses TRBV19 with TRBJ2-2; D not certain. In germline, CDR1 is LNHDA, CDR2 SQIVND (reference sequence). This CDR3 has 15 amino acids. The ends were cut back, 4 bases at V and 2 bases at J, with 11 bases in the middle. CDR3 amino acids: CASSTLGPNTGELFF. CDR3 bases: TGTGCCAGTAGTACCTTGGGCCCTAACACCGGGGAGCTGTTTTTT.

The chain is built from TRBV29-1 and TRBJ2-1; D is perhaps TRBD2 (5 bases). V was shortened by 3 bases and J by 4 bases, with 22 bases between the two germline ends. The CDR3 totals 17 residues. The germline V gene encodes CDR1 SQVTM and CDR2 ANQGSEA. The CDR3 DNA follows: TGCAGCGTTGACCTTCATTGGGAGACGGGATTTTACAATGAGCAGTTCTTC. Translating it yields CSVDLHWETGFYNEQFF.

V usage is TRBV9 and J usage is TRBJ2-2; TRBD2 matches at 13 bases. The ends lost 4 bases at V and 4 bases at J; junction bases unmatched: 4. This CDR3 has 16 residues. Looked up from germline, CDR1 is SGDLS and CDR2 is YYNGEE. CDR3 in DNA: TGTGCCAGCAGCCAGCGACTAGCGGGGGGCACCGGGGAGCTGTTTTTT. Protein product: CASSQRLAGGTGELFF.

The gene calls are TRBV7-2 and TRBJ2-7, with 12 nucleotides matching TRBD2. V trimming: 4 bases; J trimming: 4 bases; junction bases outside the gene matches: 5. Germline values: CDR1 SGHTA, CDR2 FQGNSA. The CDR3 totals 15 residues. DNA for the CDR3: TGTGCCAGCAGCTGGGAACTAGCGGGAGGTTACGAGCAGTACTTC. Translation: CASSWELAGGYEQYF.

The chain couples TRBV29-1 to TRBJ1-1; unclear D gene. The ends were cut back, 4 bases at V and 7 bases at J, with 10 bases in the middle. Germline CDR1 is SQVTM and CDR2 is ANQGSEA. CDR3 length: 11 amino acids. DNA for the CDR3: TGCAGCGTTGGGAGTAGGAATGAAGCTTTCTTT. Translation gives CSVGSRNEAFF.

This chain links TRBV19 with TRBJ2-2; no clear D. With 2 bases removed from V and 0 bases from J, the gap between germline ends came to 4 bases. The length of the CDR3 is 14 residues. Germline-derived CDR1 and CDR2 are LNHDA and SQIVND (reference sequence). CDR3 sequence reads: CASSITANTGELFF. Written as DNA, the CDR3 is TGTGCCAGTAGTATAACGGCGAACACCGGGGAGCTGTTTTTT.

The rearrangement joins TRBV16 to TRBJ1-2, with 8 bases fitting TRBD1. V lost 3 bases to trimming and J lost 4 bases; unmatched junction nucleotides: 1. Per the germline V gene, CDR1 is KGHSY and CDR2 is FQNENV. The CDR3 is 13 amino acids. The CDR3, as DNA: TGTGCCAGCAGCCAGGACAGGGTCTATGGCTACACCTTC. Translation gives CASSQDRVYGYTF.